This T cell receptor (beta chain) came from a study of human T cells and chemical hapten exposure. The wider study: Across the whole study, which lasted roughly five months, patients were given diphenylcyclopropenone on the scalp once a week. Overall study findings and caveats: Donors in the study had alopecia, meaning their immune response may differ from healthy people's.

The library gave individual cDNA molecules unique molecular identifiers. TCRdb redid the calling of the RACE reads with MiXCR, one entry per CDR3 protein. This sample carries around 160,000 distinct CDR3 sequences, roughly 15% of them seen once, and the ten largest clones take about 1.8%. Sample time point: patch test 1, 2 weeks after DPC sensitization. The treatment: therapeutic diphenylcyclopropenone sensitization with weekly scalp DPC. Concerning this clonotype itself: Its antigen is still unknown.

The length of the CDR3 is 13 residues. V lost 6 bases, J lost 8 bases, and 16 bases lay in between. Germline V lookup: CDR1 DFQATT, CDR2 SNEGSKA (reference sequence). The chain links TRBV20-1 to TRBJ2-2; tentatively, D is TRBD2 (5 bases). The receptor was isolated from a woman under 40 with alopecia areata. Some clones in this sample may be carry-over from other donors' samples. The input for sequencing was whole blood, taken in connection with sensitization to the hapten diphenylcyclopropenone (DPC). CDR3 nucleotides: TGCAGTGCGAGGCGTTCGGAGGCGGGGGAGCTGTTTTTT. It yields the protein CSARRSEAGELFF.